Listed below are T cell receptor beta chains from one sample, sequenced in a study of response to subunit inactivated influenza vaccine. In TCRdb, the RT-PCR reads were re-called with MiXCR into one record per CDR3 protein. The sample has about 170,000 distinct CDR3 sequences, over 9.5% seen once. This same sample was also taken into another study, of T cells expressing NK-cell markers.

Sample: CD8+ T cells sorted from PBMCs, taken about 12 days after vaccination. The receptors were gathered from a man between 45 and 60 years old who received an inactivated influenza vaccine. Each CDR3 is given with its conserved first and last residue. A D gene is named only where the DNA matches it firmly. Size values are once, few and many counts, or a class for expanded clones, and some rows have none.

len | abundance | j_gene | d_gene | v_gene | CDR3nt | CDR3aa
14 | many | TRBJ2-1 | TRBD1 | TRBV5-1 | TGCGCCAGCAGCTCTGGGACAGGGGGCAATGAGCAGTTCTTC | CASSSGTGGNEQFF
11 | - | TRBJ2-7 | - | TRBV29-1 | TGCAGCGTTGGGCTGACCTACGAGCAGTACTTC | CSVGLTYEQYF
15 | many | TRBJ2-7 | TRBD2 | TRBV12-3/TRBV12-4 | TGTGCCAGCAGTCCTGGGGTAGCGGGGGGCTACGAGCAGTACTTC | CASSPGVAGGYEQYF
15 | - | TRBJ2-1 | - | TRBV5-8 | TGTGCCAGCAGTCCATCATTGAGCTCCTACAATGAGCAGTTCTTC | CASSPSLSSYNEQFF
14 | few | TRBJ1-2 | - | TRBV28 | TGTGCCAGCAGTCCGCCGACGGAAAACTATGGCTACACCTTC | CASSPPTENYGYTF
14 | few | TRBJ1-4 | - | TRBV4-2 | TGTGCCAGCAGCCAAGGCGCGAGGCGGGAAAAACTGTTTTTT | CASSQGARREKLFF
14 | - | TRBJ2-5 | - | TRBV20-1 | TGCAGTGCTAGAGATGCAACTAGTCAAGAGACCCAGTACTTC | CSARDATSQETQYF
14 | - | TRBJ2-3 | - | TRBV4-3 | TGCGCCAGCAGCCAAGAGCGGAGCACAGATACGCAGTATTTT | CASSQERSTDTQYF
13 | - | TRBJ1-1 | - | TRBV28 | TGTGCCAGCAGCTTCGTTATGAACACTGAAGCTTTCTTT | CASSFVMNTEAFF
14 | few | TRBJ2-7 | - | TRBV5-8 | TGTGCCAGCAGCTTGTATAGAGAGACCTACGAGCAGTACTTC | CASSLYRETYEQYF
15 | - | TRBJ2-3 | TRBD1 | TRBV11-2 | TGTGCCAGCAGCTCCGGACAGGGGGCAAGGGATACGCAGTATTTT | CASSSGQGARDTQYF
19 | - | TRBJ2-1 | - | TRBV13 | TGTGCCAGCAGCCCCCCCGGGACCCGCCTTCCTCCCTCCTACAATGAGCAGTTCTTC | CASSPPGTRLPPSYNEQFF
13 | many | TRBJ2-5 | - | TRBV29-1 | TGCAGCGTTGAAGACAGGATCCAAGAGACCCAGTACTTC | CSVEDRIQETQYF
10 | many | TRBJ1-1 | - | TRBV29-1 | TGCAGCGTTCTGGATGGGGAAGCTTTCTTT | CSVLDGEAFF
15 | - | TRBJ2-1 | - | TRBV7-9 | TGTGCCAGCAGTCCAAGACTAGTCCGTGAAGGTGAGCAGTTCTTC | CASSPRLVREGEQFF
15 | few | TRBJ1-6 | - | TRBV9 | TGTGCCAGCAGCGTAGATGGAGTAAAAAATTCACCCCTCCACTTT | CASSVDGVKNSPLHF
15 | - | TRBJ2-2 | TRBD1 | TRBV6-5 | TGTGCCAGCAGTTACAATCAGGGGGACACCGGGGAGCTGTTTTTT | CASSYNQGDTGELFF
15 | few | TRBJ1-2 | - | TRBV28 | TGTGCCAGCCAACGGGCGGGCCTTTTCGACTATGGCTACACCTTC | CASQRAGLFDYGYTF
14 | - | TRBJ2-7 | TRBD1 | TRBV4-1 | TGCGCCAGCAGCCACCACAGGGGGCTCGACGAGCAGTACTTC | CASSHHRGLDEQYF
18 | few | TRBJ2-7 | - | TRBV4-3 | TGCGCCAGCAGCCCTCAGGCTATGGGGGCGGGTTACTCCTACGAGCAGTACTTC | CASSPQAMGAGYSYEQYF
16 | - | TRBJ2-5 | TRBD2 | TRBV4-1 | TGCGCCAGCAGCGGCCGGACTAGCGGGGGGGTTGAGACCCAGTACTTC | CASSGRTSGGVETQYF
14 | - | TRBJ2-7 | - | TRBV9 | TGTGCCAGCAGCGGTTCGGACAACGGCTACGAGCAGTACTTC | CASSGSDNGYEQYF
12 | - | TRBJ2-7 | - | TRBV4-2 | TGTGCCAGCAGCCACTATGAAAGCGAGCAGTACTTC | CASSHYESEQYF
16 | - | TRBJ2-5 | - | TRBV9 | TGTGCCAGCAGCGAGGGAGGCGGGAAACCCCTTGGGACCCAGTACTTC | CASSEGGGKPLGTQYF
19 | few | TRBJ2-6 | - | TRBV28 | TGTGCCAGCATGAATATGGAGAGGGAAGGGGTTCGGGGGGCCAACGTCCTGACTTTC | CASMNMEREGVRGANVLTF
15 | few | TRBJ2-3 | - | TRBV4-1 | TGCGCCAGCAGCCAAGACCCAGGACTCACAGATACGCAGTATTTT | CASSQDPGLTDTQYF
18 | few | TRBJ2-2 | TRBD2 | TRBV4-3 | TGCGCCAGCAGCCAAGATCAGCGGGAGGGGTCGAACACCGGGGAGCTGTTTTTT | CASSQDQREGSNTGELFF
16 | few | TRBJ1-6 | - | TRBV14 | TGTGCCAGCAGCCAAGATCTGGGTAGGGTTAATTCACCCCTCCACTTT | CASSQDLGRVNSPLHF
17 | - | TRBJ2-3 | TRBD2 | TRBV4-3 | TGCGCCAGCAGCCCCGGGACTACCGTGTTCGGGGCCGATACGCAGTATTTT | CASSPGTTVFGADTQYF
14 | few | TRBJ1-1 | - | TRBV6-2/TRBV6-3 | TGTGCCAGCAGTTACACGACAGGTAACACTGAAGCTTTCTTT | CASSYTTGNTEAFF
15 | - | TRBJ2-5 | - | TRBV6-5 | TGTGCCAGCAGTTACTCGGGGCAGGGATGGGAGACCCAGTACTTC | CASSYSGQGWETQYF